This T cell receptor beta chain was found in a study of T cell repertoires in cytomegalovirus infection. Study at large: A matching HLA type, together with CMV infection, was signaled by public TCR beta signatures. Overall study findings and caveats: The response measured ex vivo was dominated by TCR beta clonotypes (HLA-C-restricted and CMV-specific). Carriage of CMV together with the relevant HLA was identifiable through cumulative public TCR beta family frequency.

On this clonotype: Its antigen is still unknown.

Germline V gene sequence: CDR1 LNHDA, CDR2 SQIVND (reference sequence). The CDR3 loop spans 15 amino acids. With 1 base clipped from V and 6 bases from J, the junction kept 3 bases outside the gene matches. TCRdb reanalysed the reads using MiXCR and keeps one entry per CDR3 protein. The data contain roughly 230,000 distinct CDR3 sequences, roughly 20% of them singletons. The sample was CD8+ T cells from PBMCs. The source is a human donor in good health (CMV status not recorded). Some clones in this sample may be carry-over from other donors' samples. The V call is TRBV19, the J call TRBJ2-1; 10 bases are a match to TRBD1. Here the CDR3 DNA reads TGTGCCAGTAGTATAGGGGACAGGGGTCCCAATGAGCAGTTCTTC. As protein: CASSIGDRGPNEQFF.